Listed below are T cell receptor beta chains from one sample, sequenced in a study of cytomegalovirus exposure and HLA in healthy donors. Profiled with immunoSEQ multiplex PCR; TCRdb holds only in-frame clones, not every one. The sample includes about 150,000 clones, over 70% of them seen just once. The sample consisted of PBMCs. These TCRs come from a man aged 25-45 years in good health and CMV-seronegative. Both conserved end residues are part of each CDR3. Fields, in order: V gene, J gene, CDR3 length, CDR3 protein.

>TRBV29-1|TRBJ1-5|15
CSVDRDRARNQPQHF
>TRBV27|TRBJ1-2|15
CASRDRQGATYGYTF
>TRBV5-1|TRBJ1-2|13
CASSYNRVYGYTF
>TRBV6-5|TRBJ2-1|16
CASSFTGPVIHNEQFF
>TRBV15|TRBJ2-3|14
CATSRDRGGDTQYF
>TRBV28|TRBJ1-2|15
CASTPQGAGNYGYPF
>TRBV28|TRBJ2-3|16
CASSVFRRASTDTQYF
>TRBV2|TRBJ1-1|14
CASMGGHLNTEAFF
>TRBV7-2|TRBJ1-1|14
CASSLEGQSAEAFF
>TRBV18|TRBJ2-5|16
CASLKERTFSQETQYF
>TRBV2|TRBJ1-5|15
CASRAGTASNQPQHF
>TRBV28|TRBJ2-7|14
CASSSTTGSYEQYF
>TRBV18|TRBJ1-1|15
CASSPVTGPNTEAFF
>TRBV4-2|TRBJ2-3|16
CASSQEFTGLNPPQYF
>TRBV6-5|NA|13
CASSRGQGHEQYF
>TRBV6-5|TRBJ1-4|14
CASSFGRGLEKLFF
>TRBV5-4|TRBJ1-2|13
CASSLGQTYGYTF
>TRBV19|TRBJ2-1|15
CASSTWTGDYNEQFF
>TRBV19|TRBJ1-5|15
CASSMRGLSNQPQHF
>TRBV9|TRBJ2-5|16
CASSARQGLGIETQYF
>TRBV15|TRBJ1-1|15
CATSDRPGTNTEAFF
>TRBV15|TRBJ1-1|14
CATSMGGTNTEAFF
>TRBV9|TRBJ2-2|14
CASSPTGDTGELFF
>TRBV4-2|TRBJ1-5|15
CASSQVVGGNQPQHF
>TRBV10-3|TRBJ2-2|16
CAISSSVIKNTGELFF
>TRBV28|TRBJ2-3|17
CASSSPSGRGGEDTQYF
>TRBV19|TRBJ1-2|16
CASSSDRGQGNYGYTF
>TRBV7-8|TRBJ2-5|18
CASSLARGLAGDQETQYF
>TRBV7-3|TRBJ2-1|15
CASSSPTSGYNEQFF
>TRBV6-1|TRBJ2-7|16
CASSDLTGSASYEQYF
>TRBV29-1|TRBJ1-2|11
CSVGRGNGYTF
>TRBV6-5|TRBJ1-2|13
CASSLRGSYGYTF
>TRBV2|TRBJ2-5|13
CASTLRRGETQYF
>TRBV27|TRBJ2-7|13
CASRARVSYEQYF
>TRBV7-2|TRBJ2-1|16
CASSWTTGVSYNEQFF
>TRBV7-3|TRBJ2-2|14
CASSPGQFPGELFF
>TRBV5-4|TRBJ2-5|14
CASSRGADQETQYF
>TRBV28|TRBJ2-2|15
CASSSIYRGTGELFF
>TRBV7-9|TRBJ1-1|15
CASSLARGGRTEAFF
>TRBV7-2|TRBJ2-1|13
CASSSPLVNEQFF
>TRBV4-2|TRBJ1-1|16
CASSQDMAGMVTEAFF
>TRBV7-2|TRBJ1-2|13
CASSTRGQRRYTF
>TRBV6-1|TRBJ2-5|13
CASKFSGWETQYF
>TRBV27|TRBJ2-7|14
CASSLTSGNYEQYF
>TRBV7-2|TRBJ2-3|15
CASSPGGRDPDTQYF
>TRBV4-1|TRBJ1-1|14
CASSPRRGNTEAFF
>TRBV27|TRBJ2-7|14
CASSLGGAPYEQYF
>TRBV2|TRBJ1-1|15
CASKRDSGVNTEAFF
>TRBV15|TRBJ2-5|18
CATSLPAGLLVTGETQYF
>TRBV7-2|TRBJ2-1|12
CASSVRVPEQFF
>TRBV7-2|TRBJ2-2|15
CASSLDGRGTGELFF
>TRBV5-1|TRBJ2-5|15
CASRDGTGGQETQYF
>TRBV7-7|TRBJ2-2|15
CASRAGTENTGELFF
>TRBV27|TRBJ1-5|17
CASSLKPDRAGNQPQHF
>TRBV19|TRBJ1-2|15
CASSLTGGIDYGYTF